Only one count was recorded for the clone carrying this T cell receptor (beta chain). The CDR3 is 16 residues long. The ends lost 5 bases at V and 4 bases at J; junction bases unmatched: 12. Per germline, CDR1 MNHNY and CDR2 SVGAGI (reference sequence). This specimen comes from a study of blood T cell repertoires in COVID-19. About the research overall: Spain, Italy and the United States supplied samples that represented acute and convalescent COVID-19. Sources were T cells, B-cell-depleted T cells, or PBMCs; the material itself was cDNA or gDNA.

Authors' analysis steps: Estimation of nucleated cell counts was performed using reference gene primer amplification. The method was immunoSEQ multiplex PCR; TCRdb's version includes in-frame clones alone and lacks a portion of them. The V and J calls and clone size were taken over from that table, and D and trimming were inferred from the DNA. The sample consists of some 100,000 clones, around 89% of them appearing once. The source material was peripheral blood. The chain is built from TRBV6-6 and TRBJ2-5; the match to TRBD2 covers 8 bases. The sequence was obtained from a woman of 80 years or more with active COVID-19. The CDR3 sequence: CASSPPASGWGETQYF. In DNA, the CDR3 is TGTGCCAGCAGTCCCCCTGCTAGCGGGTGGGGAGAGACCCAGTACTTC.